The rows below give T cell receptor beta chains drawn from one sample of a study of CD8 T cells in Susac syndrome. TCRdb itself ran the immunoSEQ multiplex PCR reads through MiXCR, one entry per CDR3 protein. The repertoire consists of under 200,000 distinct CDR3 sequences, with around 95% occurring once and the leading ten covering around 0.16%. Material: CD8+ T cells from PBMCs. These receptors were taken from a human donor with Susac syndrome. The CDR3 runs from the conserved cysteine through the conserved F or W. Each record gives: D gene, clone size, V gene, J gene, CDR3 protein, CDR3 DNA. The D gene is left open where the match is weak. Not all rows give a size; the values are once, few, many and, for expanded clones, a class.

-	-	TRBV11-2	TRBJ2-1	CASSYPYNEQFF	TGTGCCAGCAGCTACCCGTACAATGAGCAGTTCTTC
TRBD1	-	TRBV20-1	TRBJ1-6	CSADAGTGFGSPLHF	TGCAGTGCGGACGCCGGGACAGGGTTCGGGTCACCCCTCCACTTT
-	-	TRBV29-1	TRBJ2-7	CSVVLPLSYEQYF	TGCAGCGTTGTACTTCCCCTTTCCTACGAGCAGTACTTC
-	-	TRBV9	TRBJ2-4	CASSVLDWDIQYF	TGTGCCAGCAGCGTACTAGATTGGGACATTCAGTACTTC
-	-	TRBV27	TRBJ1-1	CASRVMGTAYTEAFF	TGTGCCAGCAGAGTTATGGGGACGGCTTACACTGAAGCTTTCTTT
TRBD1	-	TRBV15	TRBJ2-7	CATKMDRGRYEQYF	TGTGCCACCAAAATGGACAGGGGACGCTACGAGCAGTACTTC
TRBD2	-	TRBV2	TRBJ2-3	CAKTSGRALKTADTQYF	TGTGCCAAAACTAGCGGGAGGGCCCTCAAGACAGCAGATACGCAGTATTTT
TRBD1	-	TRBV11-2	TRBJ2-5	CASSLGQGSAETQYF	TGTGCCAGCAGCCTCGGACAGGGGTCTGCAGAGACCCAGTACTTC
TRBD2	-	TRBV20-1	TRBJ2-3	CSASGREDTDTQYF	TGCAGTGCTAGCGGGCGGGAGGACACAGATACGCAGTATTTT
-	-	TRBV10-3	TRBJ2-7	CAISEVPSGEQYF	TGTGCCATCAGTGAAGTACCCTCCGGCGAGCAGTACTTC
-	-	TRBV12-5	TRBJ1-1	CASAPLRETEAFF	TGTGCTAGTGCCCCGCTCAGGGAAACTGAAGCTTTCTTT
-	-	TRBV25-1	TRBJ1-2	CASSEAQTGHGYTF	TGTGCCAGCAGTGAGGCACAGACAGGACATGGCTACACCTTC
-	-	TRBV11-2	TRBJ1-1	CASSLLSGKAFF	TGTGCCAGCAGCTTATTGTCAGGGAAGGCTTTCTTT
TRBD2	-	TRBV2	TRBJ2-2	CASSGSGGNTGELFF	TGTGCCAGCAGTGGTAGCGGGGGGAACACCGGGGAGCTGTTTTTT
-	-	TRBV6-6	TRBJ1-1	CASRTDQNTEAFF	TGTGCCAGTAGGACGGACCAGAACACTGAAGCTTTCTTT
-	-	TRBV20-1	TRBJ1-1	CSARDRGRADTEAFF	TGCAGTGCTAGAGATCGGGGCAGGGCGGACACTGAAGCTTTCTTT
TRBD2	-	TRBV20-1	TRBJ2-3	CSVFSSGATDTQYF	TGCAGTGTATTCTCTAGCGGGGCTACAGATACGCAGTATTTT
TRBD1	-	TRBV9	TRBJ2-7	CASSVAGQGYEQYF	TGTGCCAGCAGCGTAGCGGGACAGGGGTACGAGCAGTACTTC
TRBD1	once	TRBV5-1	TRBJ2-2	CASSLTGGVTGELFF	TGCGCCAGCAGCTTAACAGGGGGAGTCACCGGGGAGCTGTTTTTT
-	-	TRBV7-8	TRBJ2-6	CASSQVTGANVLTF	TGTGCCAGCAGCCAGGTCACTGGGGCCAACGTCCTGACTTTC
TRBD2	-	TRBV11-2	TRBJ2-1	CASSYDLQAGGLQNEQFF	TGTGCCAGCAGTTACGACCTGCAGGCGGGAGGGTTGCAAAATGAGCAGTTCTTC
-	-	TRBV28	TRBJ2-7	CASRSLGSPYEQYF	TGTGCCAGCAGATCACTTGGATCCCCTTACGAGCAGTACTTC
TRBD1	-	TRBV5-1	TRBJ1-1	CASSMDRVTEAFF	TGCGCCAGCAGCATGGACAGGGTCACTGAAGCTTTCTTT
-	-	TRBV7-8	TRBJ1-1	CASSAEVGNTEAFF	TGTGCCAGCAGCGCCGAAGTTGGGAACACTGAAGCTTTCTTT
TRBD2	-	TRBV6-5	TRBJ2-1	CASSTPGTSGGEQFF	TGTGCCAGCAGTACCCCCGGGACTAGCGGTGGCGAGCAGTTCTTC
-	-	TRBV4-1	TRBJ1-1	CASSQVLGRQMNTEAFF	TGCGCCAGCAGCCAAGTCTTGGGTCGGCAGATGAACACTGAAGCTTTCTTT
TRBD1	-	TRBV29-1	TRBJ1-1	CSVESGTGEAFF	TGCAGCGTTGAATCGGGGACAGGTGAAGCTTTCTTT
-	-	TRBV20-1	TRBJ2-7	CSARDRWTDIYEQYF	TGCAGTGCTAGAGATCGTTGGACAGATATCTACGAGCAGTACTTC
-	-	TRBV20-1	TRBJ2-7	CSARLGGGGQYF	TGCAGTGCTAGATTAGGGGGCGGGGGGCAGTACTTC
TRBD1	-	TRBV20-1	TRBJ1-1	CSAAPGGPNTEAFF	TGCAGTGCTGCCCCAGGGGGACCGAACACTGAAGCTTTCTTT
-	-	TRBV27	TRBJ2-1	CASSSDHNEQFF	TGTGCCAGCAGTTCCGACCACAATGAGCAGTTCTTC
-	-	TRBV7-9	TRBJ2-5	CASSLAVRGQETQYF	TGTGCCAGCAGCTTAGCCGTGCGGGGACAAGAGACCCAGTACTTC
-	-	TRBV14	TRBJ2-6	CASSQDPYSGANVLTF	TGTGCCAGCAGCCAAGACCCGTACTCTGGGGCCAACGTCCTGACTTTC
-	-	TRBV7-9	TRBJ2-5	CASSTLEATETQYF	TGTGCCAGCAGCACGTTAGAGGCCACAGAGACCCAGTACTTC
-	-	TRBV11-1	TRBJ2-7	CASSFETGNYEQYF	TGTGCCAGCAGCTTTGAAACAGGAAATTACGAGCAGTACTTC
TRBD1	-	TRBV5-1	TRBJ2-2	CASRPGTDTGELFF	TGCGCCAGCAGACCCGGGACAGACACCGGGGAGCTGTTTTTT
TRBD1	-	TRBV24-1	TRBJ1-2	CATSDLDRVYGYTF	TGTGCCACCAGTGATCTGGACAGGGTCTATGGCTACACCTTC
-	-	TRBV12-3/TRBV12-4	TRBJ2-7	CASSPRQESYEQYF	TGTGCCAGCAGCCCTAGACAGGAATCCTACGAGCAGTACTTC
-	-	TRBV4-1	TRBJ1-2	CASSQPTGHPPNYGYTF	TGCGCCAGCAGCCAACCCACCGGACACCCGCCTAACTATGGCTACACCTTC
TRBD2	once	TRBV27	TRBJ2-5	CASSLTSASGSETQYF	TGTGCCAGCAGTCTTACTTCGGCTAGCGGGAGCGAGACCCAGTACTTC
TRBD1	-	TRBV20-1	TRBJ2-7	CSARGQGSYEQYF	TGCAGTGCTAGAGGACAGGGCAGTTACGAGCAGTACTTC
TRBD2	-	TRBV7-2	TRBJ2-3	CASSLGSGSTQYF	TGTGCCAGCAGCTTAGGTAGCGGGAGTACGCAGTATTTT
TRBD1	-	TRBV12-3/TRBV12-4	TRBJ2-6	CASRKTGVRANVLTF	TGTGCCAGCAGGAAAACAGGGGTACGGGCCAACGTCCTGACTTTC
-	once	TRBV9	TRBJ2-7	CASSEGGLTYEQYF	TGTGCCAGCAGCGAGGGGGGACTGACCTACGAGCAGTACTTC
-	-	TRBV9	TRBJ1-3	CASGGGSGNTIYF	TGTGCCAGCGGAGGAGGGTCCGGAAACACCATATATTTT
-	once	TRBV6-4	TRBJ2-3	CASSAPGEDTQYF	TGTGCCAGCAGTGCACCAGGGGAAGATACGCAGTATTTT
TRBD2	-	TRBV6-5	TRBJ2-7	CASSLAGGFPNEQYF	TGTGCCAGCAGTTTAGCGGGAGGTTTCCCCAACGAGCAGTACTTC
-	-	TRBV7-9	TRBJ1-1	CASSYEENTEAFF	TGTGCCAGCAGTTATGAGGAGAACACTGAAGCTTTCTTT
-	-	TRBV5-4	TRBJ2-5	CASSPSAAHETQYF	TGTGCCAGCAGCCCCTCAGCTGCCCACGAGACCCAGTACTTC